Many counts were recorded for the clone carrying this T cell receptor beta chain. This sample was included in a study of T cells in Graves' hyperthyroidism and ophthalmopathy. Diagnosis rested on symptoms, serum thyroxine and TRAb, thyroid ultrasound, and orbital computed tomography. J was trimmed by 3 bases and V by 5 bases; bases with no gene match: 6. Germline-derived CDR1 and CDR2 are LGHDT and YNNKEL (reference sequence). The CDR3 consists of 16 residues. Amplified TCR beta CDR3 regions derived from RNA transcripts. Initially, a first-round RT-PCR of the TCR CDR3 employed the HTBI primer set. MiXCR was run by TCRdb on the multiplex PCR reads, yielding one entry per CDR3 protein. The sample lists 150,000 to 200,000 distinct CDR3 sequences, about a tenth occurring once.

This clonotype was obtained from a woman under 30 with Graves' hyperthyroidism that later progressed to Graves' ophthalmopathy. The source material was blood. The rearrangement joins TRBV3-1 to TRBJ2-1, with 11 positions matching TRBD2. The CDR3 sequence: CASSFPGTSGYNEQFF. The CDR3 DNA reads as TGTGCCAGCAGCTTTCCCGGGACTAGCGGCTACAATGAGCAGTTCTTC.